This is a list of T cell receptor beta chains from one sample in a study of T cells in Graves' hyperthyroidism and ophthalmopathy. From the multiplex PCR reads, TCRdb called clonotypes with MiXCR, one entry per CDR3 protein. The sample carries a few hundred thousand distinct CDR3 sequences, more than 11% recorded once. Material: blood. The source of these receptors is a woman aged 25 to 39 with Graves' hyperthyroidism that later progressed to Graves' ophthalmopathy. Each CDR3 is given with its conserved first and last residue. The D gene is left open where the match is weak. Not every row has a clone size; where given, it reads once, few, many or a size class.

V gene: TRBV11-2
clone size: many
D gene: -
J gene: TRBJ2-1
CDR3 DNA: TGTGCCAGCAGCCCCGGGACCGGGGGTGAGCAGTTCTTC
CDR3 protein: CASSPGTGGEQFF

V gene: TRBV27
clone size: many
D gene: TRBD2
J gene: TRBJ2-3
CDR3 DNA: TGTGCCAGCAGTTTCCCTAGCGGGAGGGGGAAAGATACGCAGTATTTT
CDR3 protein: CASSFPSGRGKDTQYF

V gene: TRBV19
clone size: few
D gene: TRBD1
J gene: TRBJ2-1
CDR3 DNA: TGTGCCAGTAGTCTGGGCCCGGGACAGGGCCTCATCGAGCAGTTCTTC
CDR3 protein: CASSLGPGQGLIEQFF

V gene: TRBV2
clone size: many
D gene: TRBD2
J gene: TRBJ2-7
CDR3 DNA: TGTGCCAGCAGTGAAGGGGGGGGAGTCACCTACGAGCAGTACTTC
CDR3 protein: CASSEGGGVTYEQYF

V gene: TRBV27
clone size: many
D gene: -
J gene: TRBJ2-7
CDR3 DNA: TGTGCCAGCAGCCACCCTCAGGGCTACGAGCAGTACTTC
CDR3 protein: CASSHPQGYEQYF

V gene: TRBV11-2
clone size: many
D gene: -
J gene: TRBJ1-2
CDR3 DNA: TGTGCCAGCAGCACAAACCGGAGGGTAAACTATGGCTACACCTTC
CDR3 protein: CASSTNRRVNYGYTF

V gene: TRBV29-1
clone size: -
D gene: TRBD1
J gene: TRBJ2-2
CDR3 DNA: TGCAGCGTTCAGGGACAGACCGGGGAGCTGTTTTTT
CDR3 protein: CSVQGQTGELFF

V gene: TRBV4-1
clone size: many
D gene: TRBD1
J gene: TRBJ1-1
CDR3 DNA: TGCGCCAGCAGCCAATCGGGACAGTACACTGAAGCTTTCTTT
CDR3 protein: CASSQSGQYTEAFF

V gene: TRBV28
clone size: many
D gene: TRBD1
J gene: TRBJ1-2
CDR3 DNA: TGTGCCAGTACAGGGGACGTCTATGGCTACACCTTC
CDR3 protein: CASTGDVYGYTF

V gene: TRBV11-2
clone size: many
D gene: TRBD2
J gene: TRBJ2-1
CDR3 DNA: TGTGCCAGCAGTCCCCGTGGGACTAGCGTGGATGAGCAGTTCTTC
CDR3 protein: CASSPRGTSVDEQFF

V gene: TRBV9
clone size: many
D gene: -
J gene: TRBJ1-6
CDR3 DNA: TGTGCCAGCAGCGAGGGGGTGAGCTCCTATAATTCACCCCTCCACTTT
CDR3 protein: CASSEGVSSYNSPLHF

V gene: TRBV18
clone size: few
D gene: -
J gene: TRBJ2-3
CDR3 DNA: TGTGCCAGCTCAACCGGACACGGGGGTCAAGATACGCAGTATTTT
CDR3 protein: CASSTGHGGQDTQYF

V gene: TRBV19
clone size: many
D gene: TRBD1
J gene: TRBJ2-5
CDR3 DNA: TGTGCCAGTAGCGTCACAGGGGATGGACAAGAGACCCAGTACTTC
CDR3 protein: CASSVTGDGQETQYF

V gene: TRBV18
clone size: many
D gene: TRBD1
J gene: TRBJ2-7
CDR3 DNA: TGTGCCAGCGAGGGACAGGGGGCTTACGAGCAGTACTTC
CDR3 protein: CASEGQGAYEQYF

V gene: TRBV6-2/TRBV6-3
clone size: many
D gene: -
J gene: TRBJ1-1
CDR3 DNA: TGTGCCAGCAGTCAGCTTGGAGGGAACACTGAAGCTTTCTTT
CDR3 protein: CASSQLGGNTEAFF

V gene: TRBV19
clone size: many
D gene: -
J gene: TRBJ1-1
CDR3 DNA: TGTGCCAGTACTGTCGGGGCCCTAGGAAACACTGAAGCTTTCTTT
CDR3 protein: CASTVGALGNTEAFF

V gene: TRBV6-2/TRBV6-3
clone size: many
D gene: -
J gene: TRBJ1-1
CDR3 DNA: TGTGCCAGCAGCGACCCGGGTCAGGAGGCTTTCTTT
CDR3 protein: CASSDPGQEAFF

V gene: TRBV10-3
clone size: many
D gene: TRBD1
J gene: TRBJ1-1
CDR3 DNA: TGTGCCATCAGTGGGCAGGGGGATGGCACTGAAGCTTTCTTT
CDR3 protein: CAISGQGDGTEAFF

V gene: TRBV6-2/TRBV6-3
clone size: -
D gene: TRBD1
J gene: TRBJ2-1
CDR3 DNA: TGTGCCAGCACCTTCGACAGGGTCAATGAGCAGTTCTTC
CDR3 protein: CASTFDRVNEQFF

V gene: TRBV6-5
clone size: -
D gene: TRBD1
J gene: TRBJ1-1
CDR3 DNA: TGTGCCAGCAGTTACATCAACAGGGGGAACACTGAAGCTTTCTTT
CDR3 protein: CASSYINRGNTEAFF

V gene: TRBV2
clone size: many
D gene: TRBD1
J gene: TRBJ1-5
CDR3 DNA: TGTGCCAGCAGCGGGACAGGGATACAGCCCCAGCATTTT
CDR3 protein: CASSGTGIQPQHF

V gene: TRBV6-1
clone size: many
D gene: -
J gene: TRBJ1-2
CDR3 DNA: TGTGCCAGCAGTTCAGCGGGGACCGGCGACTATGGCTACACCTTC
CDR3 protein: CASSSAGTGDYGYTF

V gene: TRBV3-1
clone size: many
D gene: -
J gene: TRBJ2-2
CDR3 DNA: TGTGCCAGCAGCCCCTCTGGACCAGCCGGGGAGCTGTTTTTT
CDR3 protein: CASSPSGPAGELFF

V gene: TRBV12-3/TRBV12-4
clone size: once
D gene: -
J gene: TRBJ1-1
CDR3 DNA: TGTGCCGGCAGTTTAAAAGAGGACACTGAAGCTTCCTTT
CDR3 protein: CAGSLKEDTEASF

V gene: TRBV6-2/TRBV6-3
clone size: many
D gene: -
J gene: TRBJ2-5
CDR3 DNA: TGTGCCAGCAGTTCTGCAGCGGAAGAGACCCAGTACTTC
CDR3 protein: CASSSAAEETQYF

V gene: TRBV6-1
clone size: many
D gene: -
J gene: TRBJ1-1
CDR3 DNA: TGTGCCAGCATGAGGCGCTTAGGGGACACTGAAGCTTTCTTT
CDR3 protein: CASMRRLGDTEAFF

V gene: TRBV19
clone size: many
D gene: -
J gene: TRBJ2-1
CDR3 DNA: TGTGCCAGTAGTAACTACCAAAGCTCCTACAATGAGCAGTTCTTC
CDR3 protein: CASSNYQSSYNEQFF

V gene: TRBV11-2
clone size: many
D gene: TRBD2
J gene: TRBJ2-7
CDR3 DNA: TGTGCCAGCAGCCCCCTAGCGGGAGGACACGAGCAGTACTTC
CDR3 protein: CASSPLAGGHEQYF

V gene: TRBV20-1
clone size: few
D gene: TRBD2
J gene: TRBJ2-7
CDR3 DNA: TGCAGTGCTAGAGATATGGGAGGAGCGGGAGGCAGTTACGAGCAGTACTTC
CDR3 protein: CSARDMGGAGGSYEQYF

V gene: TRBV7-3
clone size: many
D gene: -
J gene: TRBJ2-3
CDR3 DNA: TGTGCCAGCAGCCTCGGGATTCGTGGCACAGATACGCAGTATTTT
CDR3 protein: CASSLGIRGTDTQYF

V gene: TRBV25-1
clone size: -
D gene: TRBD2
J gene: TRBJ2-7
CDR3 DNA: TGTGCCAGCACCTTAGCGGGAGAGGACTACGAGCAGTACTTC
CDR3 protein: CASTLAGEDYEQYF

V gene: TRBV20-1
clone size: many
D gene: TRBD1
J gene: TRBJ2-7
CDR3 DNA: TGCAGTGCTCTGAGACAGGGCTACGAGCAGTACTTC
CDR3 protein: CSALRQGYEQYF

V gene: TRBV29-1
clone size: many
D gene: -
J gene: TRBJ2-1
CDR3 DNA: TGCAGCGTTGATGCGGGGAAATACAATGAGCAGTTCTTC
CDR3 protein: CSVDAGKYNEQFF

V gene: TRBV12-3/TRBV12-4
clone size: -
D gene: -
J gene: TRBJ1-1
CDR3 DNA: TGTGCCAGCAGTCTCCCCTACAGTTGGGCTGAAGCTTTCTTT
CDR3 protein: CASSLPYSWAEAFF

V gene: TRBV7-9
clone size: -
D gene: TRBD2
J gene: TRBJ2-2
CDR3 DNA: TGTGCCAGCAGCACAGCGGGAGGCCCCACCGGGGAGCTGTTTTTT
CDR3 protein: CASSTAGGPTGELFF

V gene: TRBV20-1
clone size: many
D gene: -
J gene: TRBJ2-1
CDR3 DNA: TGCAGTGCCAGTCTGTCGGGAGACCTCGATGAGCAGTTCTTC
CDR3 protein: CSASLSGDLDEQFF

V gene: TRBV18
clone size: many
D gene: TRBD2
J gene: TRBJ2-1
CDR3 DNA: TGTGCCAGCTCACCCGGGAGGGGTGAGCAGTTCTTC
CDR3 protein: CASSPGRGEQFF

V gene: TRBV6-1
clone size: many
D gene: TRBD1
J gene: TRBJ2-7
CDR3 DNA: TGTGCCAGCAGAAACTTCCCAGGGGGCGAGCAGTACTTC
CDR3 protein: CASRNFPGGEQYF

V gene: TRBV6-1
clone size: many
D gene: TRBD2
J gene: TRBJ2-1
CDR3 DNA: TGTGCCAGCAGTTCATTCCCGGCTAGCGGGAGGATCGGGAATGAGCAGTTCTTC
CDR3 protein: CASSSFPASGRIGNEQFF

V gene: TRBV6-5
clone size: -
D gene: TRBD1
J gene: TRBJ1-1
CDR3 DNA: TGTGCCAGCAGTTCCTGGACAGGGGTCAACACTGAAGCTTTCTTT
CDR3 protein: CASSSWTGVNTEAFF

V gene: TRBV7-3
clone size: many
D gene: -
J gene: TRBJ2-1
CDR3 DNA: TGTGCCAGCAGCTTAGGGCCGAGCTCCTACAATGAGCAGTTCTTC
CDR3 protein: CASSLGPSSYNEQFF

V gene: TRBV5-1
clone size: few
D gene: TRBD2
J gene: TRBJ2-1
CDR3 DNA: TGCGCCAGCAGCTTGCTAGCGGGAGGGGGGAATGAGCAGTTCTTC
CDR3 protein: CASSLLAGGGNEQFF

V gene: TRBV6-1
clone size: few
D gene: -
J gene: TRBJ2-3
CDR3 DNA: TGTGCCAGCACTGCTTCTAGCACAGATACGCAGTATTTT
CDR3 protein: CASTASSTDTQYF

V gene: TRBV19
clone size: many
D gene: -
J gene: TRBJ2-7
CDR3 DNA: TGTGCCAGTAGTATGGGCGGCGACTCCTACGAGCAGTACTTC
CDR3 protein: CASSMGGDSYEQYF

V gene: TRBV9
clone size: -
D gene: -
J gene: TRBJ2-7
CDR3 DNA: TGTGCCAGCAGCCCCCTGGGGCTCGGGAGCGAGCAGTACTTC
CDR3 protein: CASSPLGLGSEQYF

V gene: TRBV27
clone size: many
D gene: TRBD2
J gene: TRBJ2-1
CDR3 DNA: TGTGCCAGCACCCGGGGGGTGGGGAATGAGCAGTTCTTC
CDR3 protein: CASTRGVGNEQFF

V gene: TRBV2
clone size: many
D gene: -
J gene: TRBJ2-7
CDR3 DNA: TGTGCCAGCACTGCCGACAGGAGCTACGAGCAGTACTTC
CDR3 protein: CASTADRSYEQYF

V gene: TRBV20-1
clone size: many
D gene: TRBD1
J gene: TRBJ2-5
CDR3 DNA: TGCAGTGCCGGAGGGACAGGGACGTCGTCGACCCAGTACTTC
CDR3 protein: CSAGGTGTSSTQYF

V gene: TRBV11-1
clone size: many
D gene: -
J gene: TRBJ2-1
CDR3 DNA: TGTGCCAGCAGCTTGAGCGGAAAAACCTACAATGAGCAGTTCTTC
CDR3 protein: CASSLSGKTYNEQFF

V gene: TRBV28
clone size: many
D gene: TRBD2
J gene: TRBJ2-3
CDR3 DNA: TGTGCCAGCAGCTTTCCGGCGGGGGGCTTTTCAGATACGCAGTATTTT
CDR3 protein: CASSFPAGGFSDTQYF

V gene: TRBV3-1
clone size: many
D gene: -
J gene: TRBJ2-4
CDR3 DNA: TGTGCCAGCAGCCCCGGCGCCGCGGCCAAAAACATTCAGTACTTC
CDR3 protein: CASSPGAAAKNIQYF

V gene: TRBV20-1
clone size: many
D gene: -
J gene: TRBJ2-3
CDR3 DNA: TGCAGTGCCAACGGGGTCGCAGATACAGATACGCAGTATTTT
CDR3 protein: CSANGVADTDTQYF

V gene: TRBV11-3
clone size: many
D gene: -
J gene: TRBJ1-1
CDR3 DNA: TGTGCCAGCAGCACCACGGGAGGGGGGAATGAAGCTTTCTTT
CDR3 protein: CASSTTGGGNEAFF

V gene: TRBV24-1
clone size: -
D gene: -
J gene: TRBJ2-1
CDR3 DNA: TGTGCCACCAGTGATTCCGGACCCTACGATGAGCAGTTCTTC
CDR3 protein: CATSDSGPYDEQFF

V gene: TRBV18
clone size: few
D gene: TRBD1
J gene: TRBJ2-7
CDR3 DNA: TGTGCCAGCTCACCACCGGGACAGGGGGGGCACGAGCAGTACTTC
CDR3 protein: CASSPPGQGGHEQYF

V gene: TRBV6-1
clone size: -
D gene: -
J gene: TRBJ2-7
CDR3 DNA: TGTGCCAGCAACCCCTCTCTAGGACCTCTCGAGCAGTACTTC
CDR3 protein: CASNPSLGPLEQYF

V gene: TRBV5-1
clone size: many
D gene: -
J gene: TRBJ1-2
CDR3 DNA: TGCGCCAGCAGCCTTGGGCCGGATGGCTACACCTTC
CDR3 protein: CASSLGPDGYTF

V gene: TRBV6-5
clone size: -
D gene: -
J gene: TRBJ1-3
CDR3 DNA: TGTGCCAGCAGTTACTCTGGCAGGGAAGGAAACACCACATATTTT
CDR3 protein: CASSYSGREGNTTYF

V gene: TRBV20-1
clone size: many
D gene: -
J gene: TRBJ1-5
CDR3 DNA: TGCAGTGTTTCCAGGGGAGGCAATCAGCCCCAGCATTTT
CDR3 protein: CSVSRGGNQPQHF

V gene: TRBV30
clone size: many
D gene: -
J gene: TRBJ1-1
CDR3 DNA: TGTGCCTGGAGAAGGAGAGAGTACACTGAAGCTTTCTTT
CDR3 protein: CAWRRREYTEAFF